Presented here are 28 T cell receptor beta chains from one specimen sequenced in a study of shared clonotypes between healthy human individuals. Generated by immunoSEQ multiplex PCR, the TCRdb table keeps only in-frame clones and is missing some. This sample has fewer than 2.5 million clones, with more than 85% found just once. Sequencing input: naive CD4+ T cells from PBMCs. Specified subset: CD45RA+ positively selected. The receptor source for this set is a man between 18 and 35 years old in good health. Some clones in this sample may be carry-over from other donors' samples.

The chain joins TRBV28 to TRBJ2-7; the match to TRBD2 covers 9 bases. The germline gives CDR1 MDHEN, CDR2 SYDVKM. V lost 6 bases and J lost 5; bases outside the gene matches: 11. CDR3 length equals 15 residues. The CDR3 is CASSPIGSGSHEQYF. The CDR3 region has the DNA TGTGCCAGCAGCCCCATTGGTAGCGGGAGCCACGAGCAGTACTTC.

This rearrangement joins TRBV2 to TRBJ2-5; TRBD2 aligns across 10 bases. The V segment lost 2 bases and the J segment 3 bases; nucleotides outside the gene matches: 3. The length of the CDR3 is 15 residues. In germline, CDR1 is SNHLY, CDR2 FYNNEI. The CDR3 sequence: CASSEWLAGEETQYF. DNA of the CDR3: TGTGCCAGCAGTGAATGGCTAGCGGGAGAAGAGACCCAGTACTTC.

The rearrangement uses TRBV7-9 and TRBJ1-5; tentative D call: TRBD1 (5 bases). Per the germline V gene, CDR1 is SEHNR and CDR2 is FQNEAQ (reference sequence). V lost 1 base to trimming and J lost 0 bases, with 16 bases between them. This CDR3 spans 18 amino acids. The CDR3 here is CASSLGAGDPRSNQPQHF. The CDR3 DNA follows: TGTGCCAGCAGCTTAGGGGCGGGGGACCCCCGTAGCAATCAGCCCCAGCATTTT.

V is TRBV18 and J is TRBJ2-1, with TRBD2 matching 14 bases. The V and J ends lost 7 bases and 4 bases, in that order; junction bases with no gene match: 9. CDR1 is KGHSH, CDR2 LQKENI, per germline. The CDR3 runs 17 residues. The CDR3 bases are TGTGCCAGCTTTGGGAGGACTAGCGGGAGGATTTACAATGAGCAGTTCTTC. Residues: CASFGRTSGRIYNEQFF.

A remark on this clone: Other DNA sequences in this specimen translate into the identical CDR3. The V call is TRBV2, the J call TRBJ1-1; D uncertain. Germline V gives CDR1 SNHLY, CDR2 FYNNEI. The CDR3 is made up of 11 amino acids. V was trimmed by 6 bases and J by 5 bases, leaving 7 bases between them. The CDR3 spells CASRTGTEAFF. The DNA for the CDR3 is TGTGCCAGCAGGACCGGGACTGAAGCTTTCTTT.

The CDR3, as DNA: TGTGCCAGCCTAAGGGACATAACCGAGAACACTGAAGCTTTCTTT. This encodes CASLRDITENTEAFF. The chain combines TRBV19 with TRBJ1-1; possible D gene TRBD1, 6 bases. The CDR3 runs 15 residues. Germline V lookup: CDR1 LNHDA, CDR2 SQIVND (reference sequence). Between the trimmed V and J ends, which lost 9 bases and 1 base, there was a span of 18 bases. Full variable domain (outside the CDR3, taken from reference TRBV19 and TRBJ1-1): DGGITQSPKYLFRKEGQNVTLSCEQNLNHDAMYWYRQDPGQGLRLIYYSQIVNDFQKGDIAEGYSVSREKKESFPLTVTSAQKNPTAFYLCASLRDITENTEAFFGQGTRLTVV.

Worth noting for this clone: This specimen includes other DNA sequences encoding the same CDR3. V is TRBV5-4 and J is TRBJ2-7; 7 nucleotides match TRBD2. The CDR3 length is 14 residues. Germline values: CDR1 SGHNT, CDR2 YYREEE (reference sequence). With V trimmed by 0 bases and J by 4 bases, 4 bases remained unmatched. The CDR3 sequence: CASSLVAGAYEQYF. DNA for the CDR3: TGTGCCAGCAGCTTGGTGGCGGGAGCTTACGAGCAGTACTTC.

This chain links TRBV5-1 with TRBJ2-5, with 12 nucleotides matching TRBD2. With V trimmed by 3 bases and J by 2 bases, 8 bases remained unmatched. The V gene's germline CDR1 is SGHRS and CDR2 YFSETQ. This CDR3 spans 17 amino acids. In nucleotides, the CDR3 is TGCGCCAGCAGCTCCCCCCGGACTAGCGGGAAACAAGAGACCCAGTACTTC. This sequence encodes CASSSPRTSGKQETQYF. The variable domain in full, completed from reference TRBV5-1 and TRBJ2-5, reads KAGVTQTPRYLIKTRGQQVTLSCSPISGHRSVSWYQQTPGQGLQFLFEYFSETQRNKGNFPGRFSGRQFSNSRSEMNVSTLELGDSALYLCASSSPRTSGKQETQYFGPGTRLLVL.

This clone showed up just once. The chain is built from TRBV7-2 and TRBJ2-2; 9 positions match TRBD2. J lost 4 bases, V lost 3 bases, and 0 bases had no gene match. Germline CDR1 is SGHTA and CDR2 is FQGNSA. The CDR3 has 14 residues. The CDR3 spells CASSFSGSTGELFF. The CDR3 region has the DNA TGTGCCAGCAGCTTTAGCGGGAGCACCGGGGAGCTGTTTTTT.

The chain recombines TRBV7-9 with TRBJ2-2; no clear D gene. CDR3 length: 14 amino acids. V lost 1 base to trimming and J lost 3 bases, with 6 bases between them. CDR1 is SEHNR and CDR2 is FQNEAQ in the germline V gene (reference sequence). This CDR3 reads CASSLVGYTGELFF. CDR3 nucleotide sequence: TGTGCCAGCAGCTTAGTAGGGTACACCGGGGAGCTGTTTTTT.

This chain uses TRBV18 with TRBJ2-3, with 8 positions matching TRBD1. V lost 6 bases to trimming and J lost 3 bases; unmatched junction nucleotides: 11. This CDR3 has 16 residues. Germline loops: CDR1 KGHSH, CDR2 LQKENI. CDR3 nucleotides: TGTGCCAGCTCGCCTTACCGGGACAGGAATACAGATACGCAGTATTTT. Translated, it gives CASSPYRDRNTDTQYF.

The CDR3 DNA reads as TGTGCCAGCAGCGCCGGACAGGGTCTGGAGACCCAGTACTTC. This sequence encodes CASSAGQGLETQYF. This chain connects TRBV7-2 to TRBJ2-5; 8 positions agree with TRBD1. The V gene's germline CDR1 is SGHTA and CDR2 FQGNSA. The CDR3 sequence is 14 residues long. V lost 5 bases, J lost 5 bases, and 7 bases stayed unmatched. The full variable domain, its missing parts supplied by reference TRBV7-2 and TRBJ2-5, is GAGVSQSPSNKVTEKGKDVELRCDPISGHTALYWYRQSLGQGLEFLIYFQGNSAPDKSGLPSDRFSAERTGGSVSTLTIQRTQQEDSAVYLCASSAGQGLETQYFGPGTRLLVL.

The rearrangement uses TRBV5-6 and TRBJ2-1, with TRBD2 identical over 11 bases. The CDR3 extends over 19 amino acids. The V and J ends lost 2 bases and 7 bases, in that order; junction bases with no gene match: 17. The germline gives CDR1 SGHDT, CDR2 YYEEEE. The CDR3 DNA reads TGTGCCAGCAGCTTCGGTTTGACTAGCGGGATTTTTTTGGCGAATGAGCAGTTCTTC. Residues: CASSFGLTSGIFLANEQFF. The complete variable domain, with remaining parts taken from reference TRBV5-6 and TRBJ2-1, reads DAGVTQSPTHLIKTRGQQVTLRCSPKSGHDTVSWYQQALGQGPQFIFQYYEEEERQRGNFPDRFSGHQFPNYSSELNVNALLLGDSALYLCASSFGLTSGIFLANEQFFGPGTRLTVL.

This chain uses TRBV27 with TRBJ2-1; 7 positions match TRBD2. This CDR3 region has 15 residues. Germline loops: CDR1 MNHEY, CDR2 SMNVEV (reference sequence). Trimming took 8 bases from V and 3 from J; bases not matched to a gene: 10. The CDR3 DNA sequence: TGTGCCAGCCGTCGGACGGGAGGACTCTACAATGAGCAGTTCTTC. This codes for CASRRTGGLYNEQFF.

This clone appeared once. The CDR3, as DNA: TGTGCCAGCAGCCCTCCATGGGGGTTGCCGAATACGCAGTATTTT. It is translated as CASSPPWGLPNTQYF. The chain recombines TRBV5-4 with TRBJ2-3; the D gene could be TRBD1 or TRBD2 (5 bases each). CDR1 is SGHNT, CDR2 YYREEE, per germline (reference sequence). This CDR3 has 15 residues. Trimming pared 4 bases from V and 7 bases from J, leaving 19 bases between.

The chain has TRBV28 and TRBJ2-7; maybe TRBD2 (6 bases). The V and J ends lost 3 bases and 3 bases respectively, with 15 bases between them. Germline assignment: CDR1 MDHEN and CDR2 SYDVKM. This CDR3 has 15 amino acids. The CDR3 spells CASSFSGGPRYEQYF. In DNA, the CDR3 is TGTGCCAGCAGTTTCTCCGGGGGACCGCGCTACGAGCAGTACTTC.

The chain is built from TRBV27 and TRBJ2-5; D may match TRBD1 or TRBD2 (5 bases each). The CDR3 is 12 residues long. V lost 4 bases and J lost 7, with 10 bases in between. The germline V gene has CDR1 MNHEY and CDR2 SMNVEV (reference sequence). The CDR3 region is CASSSGPGTQYF. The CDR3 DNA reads TGTGCCAGCAGTTCGGGACCGGGGACCCAGTACTTC.

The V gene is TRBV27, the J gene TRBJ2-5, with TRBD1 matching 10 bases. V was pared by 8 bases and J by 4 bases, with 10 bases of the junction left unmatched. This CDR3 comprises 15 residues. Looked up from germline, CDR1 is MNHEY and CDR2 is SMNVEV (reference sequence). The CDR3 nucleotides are TGTGCCAGCGTGAGGTCCGGGACAGGGGCAGAGACCCAGTACTTC. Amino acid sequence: CASVRSGTGAETQYF.

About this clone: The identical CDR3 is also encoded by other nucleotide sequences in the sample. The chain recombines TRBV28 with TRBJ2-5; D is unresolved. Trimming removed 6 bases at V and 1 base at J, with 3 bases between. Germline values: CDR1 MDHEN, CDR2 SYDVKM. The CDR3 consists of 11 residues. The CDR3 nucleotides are TGTGCCAGCAGGCTCCAAGAGACCCAGTACTTC. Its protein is CASRLQETQYF.

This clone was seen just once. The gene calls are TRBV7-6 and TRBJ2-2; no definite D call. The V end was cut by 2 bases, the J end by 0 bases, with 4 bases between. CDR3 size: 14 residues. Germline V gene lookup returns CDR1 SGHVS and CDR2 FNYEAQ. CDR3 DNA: TGTGCCAGCAGCTTAATCCCGAACACCGGGGAGCTGTTTTTT. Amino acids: CASSLIPNTGELFF.

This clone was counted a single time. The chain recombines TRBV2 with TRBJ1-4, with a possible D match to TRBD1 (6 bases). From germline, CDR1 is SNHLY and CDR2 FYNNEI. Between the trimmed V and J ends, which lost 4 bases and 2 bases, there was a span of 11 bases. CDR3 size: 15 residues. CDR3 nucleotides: TGTGCCAGCAGTGGGGTGGGGGCGACTAATGAAAAACTGTTTTTT. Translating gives CASSGVGATNEKLFF.

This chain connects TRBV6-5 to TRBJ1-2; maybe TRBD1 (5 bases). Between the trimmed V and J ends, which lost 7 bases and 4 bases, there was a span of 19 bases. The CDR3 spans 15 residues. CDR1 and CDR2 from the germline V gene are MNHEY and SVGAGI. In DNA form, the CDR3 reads TGTGCCAGCACCCCATCCGGGACGGGGAGCTATGGCTACACCTTC. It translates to CASTPSGTGSYGYTF.

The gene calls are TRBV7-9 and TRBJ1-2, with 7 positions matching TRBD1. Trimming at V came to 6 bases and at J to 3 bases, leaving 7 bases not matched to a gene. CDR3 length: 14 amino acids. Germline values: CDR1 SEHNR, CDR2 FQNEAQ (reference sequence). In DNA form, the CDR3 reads TGTGCCAGCAGACCCGACAGGGAGTACTATGGCTACACCTTC. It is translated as CASRPDREYYGYTF.

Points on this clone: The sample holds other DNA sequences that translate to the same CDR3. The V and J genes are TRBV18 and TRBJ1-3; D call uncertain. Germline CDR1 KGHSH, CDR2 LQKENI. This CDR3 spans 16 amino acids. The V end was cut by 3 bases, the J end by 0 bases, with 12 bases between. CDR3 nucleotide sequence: TGTGCCAGCTCACCGCAAAGGGCCGACTCTGGAAACACCATATATTTT. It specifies CASSPQRADSGNTIYF.

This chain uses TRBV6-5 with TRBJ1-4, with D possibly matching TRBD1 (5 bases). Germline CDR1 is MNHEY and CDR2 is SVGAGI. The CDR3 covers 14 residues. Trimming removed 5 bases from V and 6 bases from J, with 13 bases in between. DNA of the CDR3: TGTGCCAGCAGTGCCGGGACCTGGGATGAAAAACTGTTTTTT. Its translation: CASSAGTWDEKLFF.

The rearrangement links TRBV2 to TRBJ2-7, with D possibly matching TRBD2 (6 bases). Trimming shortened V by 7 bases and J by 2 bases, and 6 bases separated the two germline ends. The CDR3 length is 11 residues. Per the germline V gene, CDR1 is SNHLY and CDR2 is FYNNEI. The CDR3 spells CASKRAYEQYF. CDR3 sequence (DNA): TGTGCCAGCAAGCGGGCCTACGAGCAGTACTTC. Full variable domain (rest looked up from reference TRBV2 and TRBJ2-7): EPEVTQTPSHQVTQMGQEVILRCVPISNHLYFYWYRQILGQKVEFLVSFYNNEISEKSEIFDDQFSVERPDGSNFTLKIRSTKLEDSAMYFCASKRAYEQYFGPGTRLTVT.

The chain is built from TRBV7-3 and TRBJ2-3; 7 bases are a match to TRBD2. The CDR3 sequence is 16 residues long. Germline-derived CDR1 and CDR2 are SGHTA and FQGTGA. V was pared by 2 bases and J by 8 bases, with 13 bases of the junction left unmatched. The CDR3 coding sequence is TGTGCCAGCAGCTTAGGGTCTCGCGGGAGTCTCTCTACGCAGTATTTT. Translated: CASSLGSRGSLSTQYF.

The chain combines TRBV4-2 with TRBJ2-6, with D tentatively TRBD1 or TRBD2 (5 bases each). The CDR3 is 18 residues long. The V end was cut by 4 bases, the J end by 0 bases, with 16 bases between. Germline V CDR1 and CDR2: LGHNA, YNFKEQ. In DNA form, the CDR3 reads TGTGCCAGCAGCCCCCGGGACGTCACCGGCTCTGGGGCCAACGTCCTGACTTTC. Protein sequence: CASSPRDVTGSGANVLTF.